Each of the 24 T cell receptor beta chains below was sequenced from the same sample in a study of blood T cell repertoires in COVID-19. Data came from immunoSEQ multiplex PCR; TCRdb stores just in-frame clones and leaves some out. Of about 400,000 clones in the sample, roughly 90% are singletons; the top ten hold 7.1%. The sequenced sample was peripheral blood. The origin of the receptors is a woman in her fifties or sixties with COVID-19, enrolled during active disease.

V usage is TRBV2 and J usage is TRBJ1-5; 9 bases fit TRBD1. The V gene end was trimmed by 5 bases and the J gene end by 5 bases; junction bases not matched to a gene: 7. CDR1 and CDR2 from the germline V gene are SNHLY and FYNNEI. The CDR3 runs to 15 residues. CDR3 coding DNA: TGTGCCAGCAGTATACAGGGGGCTATATATCAGCCCCAGCATTTT. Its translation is CASSIQGAIYQPQHF.

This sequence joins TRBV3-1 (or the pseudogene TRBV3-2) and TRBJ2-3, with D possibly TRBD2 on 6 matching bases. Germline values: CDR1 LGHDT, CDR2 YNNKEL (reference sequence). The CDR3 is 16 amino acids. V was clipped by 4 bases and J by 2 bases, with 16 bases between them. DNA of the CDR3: TGTGCCAGCAGCCCCTTCCTAGCGCGAACCACAGATACGCAGTATTTT. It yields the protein CASSPFLARTTDTQYF.

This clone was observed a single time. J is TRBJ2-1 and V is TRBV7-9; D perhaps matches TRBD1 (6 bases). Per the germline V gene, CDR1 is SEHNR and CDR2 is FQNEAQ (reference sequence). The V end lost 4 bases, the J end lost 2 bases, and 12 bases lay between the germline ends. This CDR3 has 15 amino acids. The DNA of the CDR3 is TGTGCCAGCAGCTACGGGGACACCCCCTACAATGAGCAGTTCTTC. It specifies CASSYGDTPYNEQFF. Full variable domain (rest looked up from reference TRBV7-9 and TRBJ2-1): DTGVSQNPRHKITKRGQNVTFRCDPISEHNRLYWYRQTLGQGPEFLTYFQNEAQLEKSRLLSDRFSAERPKGSFSTLEIQRTEQGDSAMYLCASSYGDTPYNEQFFGPGTRLTVL.

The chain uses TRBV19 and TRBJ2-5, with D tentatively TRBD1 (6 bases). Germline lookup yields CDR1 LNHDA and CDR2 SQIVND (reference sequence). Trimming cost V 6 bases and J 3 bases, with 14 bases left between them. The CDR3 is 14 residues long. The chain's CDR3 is CASSVDSRKETQYF. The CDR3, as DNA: TGTGCCAGTAGCGTGGACAGTCGTAAAGAGACCCAGTACTTC.

CDR3 in DNA: TGTGCCAGCAGCTTCCAAAGATCGGGACAGTTCCAGGCTGGGGCCAACGTCCTGACTTTC. Translating gives CASSFQRSGQFQAGANVLTF. The genes are TRBV7-3 and TRBJ2-6; TRBD1 matches at 7 bases. CDR3 length: 20 residues. The germline V gene has CDR1 SGHTA and CDR2 FQGTGA. V dropped 3 bases and J dropped 2; count of bases not matched to a gene: 16.

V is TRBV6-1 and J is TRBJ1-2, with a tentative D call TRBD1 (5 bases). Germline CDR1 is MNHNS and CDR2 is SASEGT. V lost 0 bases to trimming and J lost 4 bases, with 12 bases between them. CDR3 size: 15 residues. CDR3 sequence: CASSEAKGRVYGYTF. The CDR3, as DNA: TGTGCCAGCAGTGAAGCGAAGGGCAGGGTCTATGGCTACACCTTC.

The CDR3 is CASSPGGAAEQFF. CDR3 bases: TGCGCCAGCAGCCCTGGAGGGGCTGCTGAGCAGTTCTTC. The genes are TRBV4-1 and TRBJ2-1; D possibly corresponds to TRBD2 (6 bases). The V gene's germline CDR1 is MGHRA and CDR2 YSYEKL. Trimming shortened V by 4 bases and J by 9 bases, and 13 bases separated the two germline ends. The CDR3 spans 13 residues.

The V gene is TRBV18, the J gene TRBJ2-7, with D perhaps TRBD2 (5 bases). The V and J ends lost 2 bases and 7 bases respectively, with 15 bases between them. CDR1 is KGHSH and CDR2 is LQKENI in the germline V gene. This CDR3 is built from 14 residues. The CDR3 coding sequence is TGTGCCAGCTCACCATCGGCCCCCCGAGGGGAGCAGTACTTC. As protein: CASSPSAPRGEQYF.

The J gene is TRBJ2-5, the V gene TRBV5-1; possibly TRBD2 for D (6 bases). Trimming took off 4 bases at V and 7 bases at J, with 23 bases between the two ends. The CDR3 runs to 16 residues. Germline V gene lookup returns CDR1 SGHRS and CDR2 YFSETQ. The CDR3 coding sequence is TGCGCCAGCAGCCGGGGGTATGGACCGGGGCTCCCGACCCAGTACTTC. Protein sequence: CASSRGYGPGLPTQYF.

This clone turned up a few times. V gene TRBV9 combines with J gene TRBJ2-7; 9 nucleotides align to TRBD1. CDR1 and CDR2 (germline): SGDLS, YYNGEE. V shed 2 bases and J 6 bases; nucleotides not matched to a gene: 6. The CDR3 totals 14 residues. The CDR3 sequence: CASSVQGQGSEQYF. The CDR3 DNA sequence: TGTGCCAGCAGCGTTCAGGGACAGGGCAGCGAGCAGTACTTC.

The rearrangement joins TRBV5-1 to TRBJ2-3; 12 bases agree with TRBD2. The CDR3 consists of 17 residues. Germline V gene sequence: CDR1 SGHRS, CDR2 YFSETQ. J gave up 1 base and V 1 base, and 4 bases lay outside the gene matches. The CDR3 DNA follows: TGCGCCAGCAGCTTGTGGTCTAGCGGGGGGGGCACAGATACGCAGTATTTT. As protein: CASSLWSSGGGTDTQYF.

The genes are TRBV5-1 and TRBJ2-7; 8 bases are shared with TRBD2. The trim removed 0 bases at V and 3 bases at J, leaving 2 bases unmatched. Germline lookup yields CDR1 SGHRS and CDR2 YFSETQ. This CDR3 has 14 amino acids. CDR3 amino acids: CASSLVRGGYEQYF. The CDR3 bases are TGCGCCAGCAGCTTGGTTCGGGGGGGCTACGAGCAGTACTTC.

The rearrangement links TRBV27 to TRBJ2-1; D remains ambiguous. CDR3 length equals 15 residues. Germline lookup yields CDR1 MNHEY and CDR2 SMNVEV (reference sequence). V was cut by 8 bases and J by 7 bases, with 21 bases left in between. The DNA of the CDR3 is TGTGCCAGCCTCCGAGACGCCCGCGGTGGTAATGAGCAGTTCTTC. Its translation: CASLRDARGGNEQFF.

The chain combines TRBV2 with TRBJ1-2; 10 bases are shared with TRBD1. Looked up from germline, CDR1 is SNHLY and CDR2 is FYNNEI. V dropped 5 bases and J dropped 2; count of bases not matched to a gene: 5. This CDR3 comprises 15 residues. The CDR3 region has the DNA TGTGCCAGCAGTCCGGACAGGGGGACCAACTATGGCTACACCTTC. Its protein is CASSPDRGTNYGYTF.

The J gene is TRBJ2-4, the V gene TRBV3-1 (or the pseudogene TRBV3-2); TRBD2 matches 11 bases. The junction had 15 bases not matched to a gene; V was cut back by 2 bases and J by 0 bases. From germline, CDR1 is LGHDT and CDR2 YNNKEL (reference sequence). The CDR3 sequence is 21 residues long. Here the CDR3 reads CASSQSPPGTSGLIAKNIQYF. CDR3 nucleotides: TGTGCCAGCAGCCAAAGCCCCCCCGGGACTAGCGGCCTTATAGCCAAAAACATTCAGTACTTC.

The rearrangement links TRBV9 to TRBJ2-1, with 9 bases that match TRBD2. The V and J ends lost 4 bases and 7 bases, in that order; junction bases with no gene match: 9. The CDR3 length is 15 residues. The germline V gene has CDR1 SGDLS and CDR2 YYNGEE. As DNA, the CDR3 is TGTGCCAGCAGCCCCCCGGGACTAGCAATTAATGAGCAGTTCTTC. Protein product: CASSPPGLAINEQFF.

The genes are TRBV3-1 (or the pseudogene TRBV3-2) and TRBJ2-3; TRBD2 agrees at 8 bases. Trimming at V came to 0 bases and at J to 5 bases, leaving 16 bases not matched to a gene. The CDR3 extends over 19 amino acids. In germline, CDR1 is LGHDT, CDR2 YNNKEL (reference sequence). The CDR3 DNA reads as TGTGCCAGCAGCCAAGATGCCCCTACCGCAGCGGGGGAGGTAGATACGCAGTATTTT. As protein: CASSQDAPTAAGEVDTQYF.

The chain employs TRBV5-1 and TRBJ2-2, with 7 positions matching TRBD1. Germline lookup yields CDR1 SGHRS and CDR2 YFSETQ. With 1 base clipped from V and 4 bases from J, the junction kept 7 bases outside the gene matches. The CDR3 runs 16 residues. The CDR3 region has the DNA TGCGCCAGCAGCTTGTCTTCAGGGGGTGGCACCGGGGAGCTGTTTTTT. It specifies CASSLSSGGGTGELFF.

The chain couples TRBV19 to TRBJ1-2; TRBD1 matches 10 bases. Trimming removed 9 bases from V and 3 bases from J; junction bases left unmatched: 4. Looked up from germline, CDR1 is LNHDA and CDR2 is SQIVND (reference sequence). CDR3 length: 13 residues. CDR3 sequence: CASLGQGDYGYTF. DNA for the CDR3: TGTGCCAGCCTTGGACAGGGGGACTATGGCTACACCTTC. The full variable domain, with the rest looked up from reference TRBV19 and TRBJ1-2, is DGGITQSPKYLFRKEGQNVTLSCEQNLNHDAMYWYRQDPGQGLRLIYYSQIVNDFQKGDIAEGYSVSREKKESFPLTVTSAQKNPTAFYLCASLGQGDYGYTFGSGTRLTVV.

The CDR3 DNA reads TGTGCCAGCAGCTTAATGACTAGCGGGGAGACCCAGTACTTC. Its translation: CASSLMTSGETQYF. This chain connects TRBV7-9 to TRBJ2-5; 10 nucleotides align to TRBD2. The V gene end was trimmed by 2 bases and the J gene end by 5 bases; junction bases not matched to a gene: 2. The CDR3 covers 14 residues. Per germline, CDR1 SEHNR and CDR2 FQNEAQ (reference sequence).

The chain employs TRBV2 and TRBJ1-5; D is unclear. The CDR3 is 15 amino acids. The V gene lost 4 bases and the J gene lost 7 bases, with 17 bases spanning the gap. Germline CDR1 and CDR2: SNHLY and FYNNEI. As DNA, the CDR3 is TGTGCCAGCAGTGGCCCCGGGGATTGGATCCAGCCCCAGCATTTT. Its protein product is CASSGPGDWIQPQHF.

The CDR3 DNA reads TGTGCTAGTGGCCAGGACAGGGGAAGGGCCTACGAGCAGTACTTC. Translating gives CASGQDRGRAYEQYF. V usage is TRBV12-5 and J usage is TRBJ2-7; 9 positions match TRBD1. Germline CDR1 and CDR2: LGHNT and FRNRAP. CDR3 length: 15 residues. The V gene end was trimmed by 6 bases and the J gene end by 2 bases; junction bases not matched to a gene: 8.

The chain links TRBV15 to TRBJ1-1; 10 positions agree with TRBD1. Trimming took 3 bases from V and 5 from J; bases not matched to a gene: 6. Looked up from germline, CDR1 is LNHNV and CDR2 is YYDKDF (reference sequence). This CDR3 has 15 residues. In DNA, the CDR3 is TGTGCCACCAGCAGTGACAGGGGGCGCAGGACTGAAGCTTTCTTT. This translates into CATSSDRGRRTEAFF.

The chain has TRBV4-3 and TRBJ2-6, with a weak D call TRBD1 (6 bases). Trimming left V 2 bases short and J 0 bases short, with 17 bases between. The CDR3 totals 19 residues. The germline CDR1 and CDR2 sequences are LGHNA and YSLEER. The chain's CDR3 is CASSQYLQGALSGANVLTF. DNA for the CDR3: TGCGCCAGCAGCCAATACCTACAGGGAGCCCTCTCTGGGGCCAACGTCCTGACTTTC.